This TCR beta chain stems from a study of early stage breast cancer tumors. Method: immunoSEQ multiplex PCR; TCRdb's copy keeps in-frame clones and lacks some. Here the sample spans fewer than 35,000 clones, over 70% being singletons. About 19-50 mg of tumor tissue was diced per sample. V lost 4 bases and J lost 3, with 13 bases in between. The CDR3 covers 15 residues. Germline V lookup: CDR1 SGHKS, CDR2 YYEKEE (reference sequence). Source material: breast tumor tissue. This sequence originates from a person aged 25 to 39 with breast cancer. V and J are TRBV5-5 and TRBJ2-2; D might be TRBD1 (6 bases). CDR3 nucleotides: TGTGCCAGCAGCCCGCGACAGGTAGACACCGGGGAGCTGTTTTTT. The encoded protein is CASSPRQVDTGELFF.